This T cell receptor beta chain originates from a study of cytomegalovirus exposure and HLA in healthy donors. Study results and limitations: Reports indicated that the classifier achieved high specificity and sensitivity in diagnosing cytomegalovirus status. It is likely that the observed cluster of highly shared sequence variants was a sequencing artifact.

Per the germline V gene, CDR1 is MDHEN and CDR2 is SYDVKM. V gave up 2 bases and J gave up 7 bases, with 15 bases separating them. There are 15 residues in the CDR3. The PCR ran on 60 Vbeta and 13 Jbeta primers. Sequencing was performed with immunoSEQ multiplex PCR; in TCRdb, only in-frame clones are kept and a portion is missing. The sample contains some 110,000 clones, around 74% of which appear only once. This clone was counted only a few times. The target antigen is unknown. Material: PBMCs. The chain links TRBV28 to TRBJ1-3; D gene uncertain. This sequence was found in a woman in her 40s in good health and CMV-seropositive. The CDR3 is CASSLRGEGVNTIYF. Written as DNA, the CDR3 is TGTGCCAGCAGTTTACGGGGAGAAGGAGTGAACACCATATATTTT.